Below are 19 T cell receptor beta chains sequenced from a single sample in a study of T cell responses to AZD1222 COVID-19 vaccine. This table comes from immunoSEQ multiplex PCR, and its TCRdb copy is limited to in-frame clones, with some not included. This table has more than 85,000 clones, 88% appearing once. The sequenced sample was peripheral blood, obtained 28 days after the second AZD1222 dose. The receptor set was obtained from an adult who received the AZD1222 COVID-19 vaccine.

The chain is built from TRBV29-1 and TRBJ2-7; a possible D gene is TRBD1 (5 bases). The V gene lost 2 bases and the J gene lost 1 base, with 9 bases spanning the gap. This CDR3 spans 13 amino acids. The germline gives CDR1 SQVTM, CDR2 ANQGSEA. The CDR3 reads CSVEQGSSYEQYF. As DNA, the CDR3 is TGCAGCGTTGAACAGGGATCTTCCTACGAGCAGTACTTC.

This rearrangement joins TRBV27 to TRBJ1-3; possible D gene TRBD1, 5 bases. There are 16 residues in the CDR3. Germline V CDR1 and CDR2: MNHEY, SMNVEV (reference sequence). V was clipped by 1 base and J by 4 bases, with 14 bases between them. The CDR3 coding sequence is TGTGCCAGCAGTTTATTTGGGGGGATCATAGGAAACACCATATATTTT. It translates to CASSLFGGIIGNTIYF.

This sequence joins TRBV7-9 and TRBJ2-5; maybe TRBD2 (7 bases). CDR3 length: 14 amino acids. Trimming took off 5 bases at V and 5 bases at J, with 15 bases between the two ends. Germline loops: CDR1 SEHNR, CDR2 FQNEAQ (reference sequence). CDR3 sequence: CASSRRGGLETQYF. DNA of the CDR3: TGTGCCAGCAGCCGGAGGGGGGGATTGGAGACCCAGTACTTC.

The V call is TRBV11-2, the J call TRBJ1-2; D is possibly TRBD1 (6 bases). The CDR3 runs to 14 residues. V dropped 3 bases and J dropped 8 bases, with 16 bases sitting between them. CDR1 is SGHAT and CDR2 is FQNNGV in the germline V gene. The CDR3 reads CASSFNSPGVGYTF. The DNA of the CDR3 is TGTGCCAGCAGCTTCAACTCTCCAGGGGTAGGCTACACCTTC.

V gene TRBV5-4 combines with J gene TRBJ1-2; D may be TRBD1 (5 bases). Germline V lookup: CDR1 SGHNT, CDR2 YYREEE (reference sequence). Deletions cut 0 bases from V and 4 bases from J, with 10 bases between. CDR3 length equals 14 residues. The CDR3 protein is CASSLVDTGYGYTF. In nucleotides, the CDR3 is TGTGCCAGCAGCTTGGTGGACACCGGCTATGGCTACACCTTC.

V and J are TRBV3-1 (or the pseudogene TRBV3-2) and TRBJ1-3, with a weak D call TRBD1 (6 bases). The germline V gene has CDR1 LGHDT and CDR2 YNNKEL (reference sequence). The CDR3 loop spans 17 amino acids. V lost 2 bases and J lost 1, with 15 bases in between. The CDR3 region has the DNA TGTGCCAGCAGCCAATTCGCCGCACAGGGATCTGGAAACACCATATATTTT. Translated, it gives CASSQFAAQGSGNTIYF.

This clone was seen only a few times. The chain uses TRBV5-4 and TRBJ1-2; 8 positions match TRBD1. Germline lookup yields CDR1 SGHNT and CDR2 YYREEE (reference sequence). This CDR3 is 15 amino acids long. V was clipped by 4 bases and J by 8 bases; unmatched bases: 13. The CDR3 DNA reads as TGTGCCAGCAGCATGGGGGTACAGGGGGTTGGAGGCTACACCTTC. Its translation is CASSMGVQGVGGYTF.

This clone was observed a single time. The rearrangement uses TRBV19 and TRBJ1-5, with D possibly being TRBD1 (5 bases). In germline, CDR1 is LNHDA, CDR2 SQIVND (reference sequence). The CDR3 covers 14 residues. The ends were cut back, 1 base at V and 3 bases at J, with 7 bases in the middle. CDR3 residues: CASSIARDNQPQHF. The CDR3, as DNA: TGTGCCAGTAGTATAGCCAGGGACAATCAGCCCCAGCATTTT.

The DNA of the CDR3 is TGCGCCAGCAGCTTCGGGGACGCCTACAATGAGCAGTTCTTC. Its protein product is CASSFGDAYNEQFF. The chain is built from TRBV5-1 and TRBJ2-1; D assignment may be TRBD1 or TRBD2 (5 bases each). Trimming took off 2 bases at V and 2 bases at J, with 8 bases between the two ends. This CDR3 contains 14 residues. Germline loops: CDR1 SGHRS, CDR2 YFSETQ.

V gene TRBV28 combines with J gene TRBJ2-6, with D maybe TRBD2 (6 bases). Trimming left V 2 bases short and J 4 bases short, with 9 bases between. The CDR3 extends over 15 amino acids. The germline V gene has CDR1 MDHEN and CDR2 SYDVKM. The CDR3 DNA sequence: TGTGCCAGCAGTTTACACGGGAGCGGGGCCAACGTCCTGACTTTC. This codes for CASSLHGSGANVLTF. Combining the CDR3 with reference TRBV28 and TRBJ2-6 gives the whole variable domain DVKVTQSSRYLVKRTGEKVFLECVQDMDHENMFWYRQDPGLGLRLIYFSYDVKMKEKGDIPEGYSVSREKKERFSLILESASTNQTSMYLCASSLHGSGANVLTFGAGSRLTVL.

Written as DNA, the CDR3 is TGCGCCAGCAGCTTGCGCGTCGCCCAAGAGACCCAGTACTTC. This encodes CASSLRVAQETQYF. The gene calls are TRBV5-1 and TRBJ2-5; no clear D gene. The CDR3 spans 14 residues. V was clipped by 1 base and J by 1 base, with 8 bases between them. The germline CDR1 and CDR2 sequences are SGHRS and YFSETQ.

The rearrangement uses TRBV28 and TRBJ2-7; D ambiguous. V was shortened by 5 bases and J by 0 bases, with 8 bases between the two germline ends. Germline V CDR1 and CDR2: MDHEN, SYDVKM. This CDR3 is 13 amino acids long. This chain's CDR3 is CASSLDSSYEQYF. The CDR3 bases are TGTGCCAGCAGTCTAGATAGCTCCTACGAGCAGTACTTC.

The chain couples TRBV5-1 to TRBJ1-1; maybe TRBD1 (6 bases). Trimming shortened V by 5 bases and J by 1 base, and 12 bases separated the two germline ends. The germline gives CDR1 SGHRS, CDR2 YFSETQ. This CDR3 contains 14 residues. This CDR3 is CASRTRDTNTEAFF. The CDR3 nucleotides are TGCGCCAGCAGGACCCGGGACACGAACACTGAAGCTTTCTTT.

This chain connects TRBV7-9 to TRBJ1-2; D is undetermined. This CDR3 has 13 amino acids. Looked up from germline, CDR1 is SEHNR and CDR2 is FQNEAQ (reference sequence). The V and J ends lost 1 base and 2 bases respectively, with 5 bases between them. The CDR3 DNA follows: TGTGCCAGCAGCTTAGGAGGGAACTATGGCTACACCTTC. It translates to CASSLGGNYGYTF.

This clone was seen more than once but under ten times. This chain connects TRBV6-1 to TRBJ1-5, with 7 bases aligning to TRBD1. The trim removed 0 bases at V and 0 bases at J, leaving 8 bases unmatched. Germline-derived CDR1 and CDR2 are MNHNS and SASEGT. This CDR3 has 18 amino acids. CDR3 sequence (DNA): TGTGCCAGCAGTGAAGCTAGATACGGGACAGCTAGCAATCAGCCCCAGCATTTT. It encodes CASSEARYGTASNQPQHF.

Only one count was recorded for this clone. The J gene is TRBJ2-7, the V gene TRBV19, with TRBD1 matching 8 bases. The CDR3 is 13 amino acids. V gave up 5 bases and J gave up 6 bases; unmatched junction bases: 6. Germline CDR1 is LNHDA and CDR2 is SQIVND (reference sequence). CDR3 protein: CASSGQGYSEQYF. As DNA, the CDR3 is TGTGCCAGTAGTGGACAGGGTTACAGCGAGCAGTACTTC. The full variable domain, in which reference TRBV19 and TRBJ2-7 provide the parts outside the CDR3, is DGGITQSPKYLFRKEGQNVTLSCEQNLNHDAMYWYRQDPGQGLRLIYYSQIVNDFQKGDIAEGYSVSREKKESFPLTVTSAQKNPTAFYLCASSGQGYSEQYFGPGTRLTVT.

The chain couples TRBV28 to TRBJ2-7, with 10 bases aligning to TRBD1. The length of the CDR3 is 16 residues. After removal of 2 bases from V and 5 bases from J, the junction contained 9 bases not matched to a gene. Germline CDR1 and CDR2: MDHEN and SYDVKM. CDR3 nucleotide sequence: TGTGCCAGCAGTTTAGCCCCGGGACAGGGGTTTAACGAGCAGTACTTC. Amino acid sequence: CASSLAPGQGFNEQYF.

The CDR3 DNA reads as TGTGCCAGCAGCTCCCAGGGGGCAGGGAACACTGAAGCTTTCTTT. This translates into CASSSQGAGNTEAFF. The V and J genes are TRBV5-4 and TRBJ1-1; TRBD1 matches 8 bases. Germline assignment: CDR1 SGHNT and CDR2 YYREEE (reference sequence). The CDR3 totals 15 residues. The V gene end was trimmed by 3 bases and the J gene end by 1 base; junction bases not matched to a gene: 5. The full variable domain, with the rest looked up from reference TRBV5-4 and TRBJ1-1, is ETGVTQSPTHLIKTRGQQVTLRCSSQSGHNTVSWYQQALGQGPQFIFQYYREEENGRGNFPPRFSGLQFPNYSSELNVNALELDDSALYLCASSSQGAGNTEAFFGQGTRLTVV.

The CDR3 here is CASSLVAPEQYF. The CDR3 DNA follows: TGTGCCAGCAGCTTAGTTGCTCCCGAGCAGTACTTC. This rearrangement joins TRBV7-9 to TRBJ2-7; D gene unclear. The CDR3 runs to 12 residues. Germline loops: CDR1 SEHNR, CDR2 FQNEAQ (reference sequence). Trimming took 1 base from V and 6 from J, leaving 7 bases between them.